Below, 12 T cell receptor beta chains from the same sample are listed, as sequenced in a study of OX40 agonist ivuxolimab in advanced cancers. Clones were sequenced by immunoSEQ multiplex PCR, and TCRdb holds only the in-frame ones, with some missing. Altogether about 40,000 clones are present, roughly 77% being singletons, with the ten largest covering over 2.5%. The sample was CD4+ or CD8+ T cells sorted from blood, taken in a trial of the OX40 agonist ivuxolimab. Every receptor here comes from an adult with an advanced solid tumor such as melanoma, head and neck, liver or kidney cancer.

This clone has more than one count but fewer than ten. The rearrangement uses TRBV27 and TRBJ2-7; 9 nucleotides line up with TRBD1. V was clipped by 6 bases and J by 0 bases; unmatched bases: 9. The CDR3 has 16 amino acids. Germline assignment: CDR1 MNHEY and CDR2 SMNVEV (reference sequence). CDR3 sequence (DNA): TGTGCCAGCAGCCCGGTTGGACAGGGGAACTCCTACGAGCAGTACTTC. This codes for CASSPVGQGNSYEQYF.

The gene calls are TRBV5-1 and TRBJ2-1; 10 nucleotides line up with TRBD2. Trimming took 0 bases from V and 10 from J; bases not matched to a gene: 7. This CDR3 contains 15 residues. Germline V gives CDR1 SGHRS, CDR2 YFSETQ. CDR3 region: CASSLGAGGFGEQFF. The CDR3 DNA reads TGCGCCAGCAGCTTGGGAGCGGGAGGGTTCGGAGAGCAGTTCTTC.

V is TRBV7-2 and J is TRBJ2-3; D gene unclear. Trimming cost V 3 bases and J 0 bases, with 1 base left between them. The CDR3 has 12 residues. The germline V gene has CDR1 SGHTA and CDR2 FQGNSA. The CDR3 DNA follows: TGTGCCAGCAGCTTCAGCACAGATACGCAGTATTTT. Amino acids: CASSFSTDTQYF. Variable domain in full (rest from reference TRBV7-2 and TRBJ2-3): GAGVSQSPSNKVTEKGKDVELRCDPISGHTALYWYRQSLGQGLEFLIYFQGNSAPDKSGLPSDRFSAERTGGSVSTLTIQRTQQEDSAVYLCASSFSTDTQYFGPGTRLTVL.

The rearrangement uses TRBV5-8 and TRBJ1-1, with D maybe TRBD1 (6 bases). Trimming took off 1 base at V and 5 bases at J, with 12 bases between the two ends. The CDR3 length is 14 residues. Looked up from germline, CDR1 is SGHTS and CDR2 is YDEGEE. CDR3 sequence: CASSLMRGGTEAFF. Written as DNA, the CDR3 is TGTGCCAGCAGCTTGATGAGGGGGGGTACTGAAGCTTTCTTT. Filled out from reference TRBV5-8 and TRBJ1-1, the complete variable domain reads EAGVTQSPTHLIKTRGQQATLRCSPISGHTSVYWYQQALGLGLQFLLWYDEGEERNRGNFPPRFSGRQFPNYSSELNVNALELEDSALYLCASSLMRGGTEAFFGQGTRLTVV.

The CDR3 protein is CASSQTRGQGYPPYGYTF. The DNA of the CDR3 is TGCGCCAGCAGTCAAACGAGGGGACAGGGCTATCCCCCCTATGGCTACACCTTC. The gene calls are TRBV23-1 and TRBJ1-2; 9 nucleotides match TRBD1. TRBV23-1 is flagged as an ORF with uncertain function. The CDR3 sequence is 18 residues long. V shed 2 bases and J 4 bases; nucleotides not matched to a gene: 14.

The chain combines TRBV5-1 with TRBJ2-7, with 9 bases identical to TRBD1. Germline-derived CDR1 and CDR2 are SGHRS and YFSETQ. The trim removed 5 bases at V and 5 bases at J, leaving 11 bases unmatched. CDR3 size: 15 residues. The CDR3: CASRRWGQGRDEQYF. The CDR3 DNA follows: TGCGCCAGCAGGCGGTGGGGACAGGGTCGAGACGAGCAGTACTTC.

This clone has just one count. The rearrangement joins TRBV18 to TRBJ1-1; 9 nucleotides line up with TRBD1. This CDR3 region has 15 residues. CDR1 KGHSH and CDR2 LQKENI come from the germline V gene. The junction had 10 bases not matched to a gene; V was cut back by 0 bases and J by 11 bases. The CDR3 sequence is CASSPPSRDRVGAFF. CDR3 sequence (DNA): TGTGCCAGCTCACCACCGTCCCGGGACAGGGTCGGGGCTTTCTTT.

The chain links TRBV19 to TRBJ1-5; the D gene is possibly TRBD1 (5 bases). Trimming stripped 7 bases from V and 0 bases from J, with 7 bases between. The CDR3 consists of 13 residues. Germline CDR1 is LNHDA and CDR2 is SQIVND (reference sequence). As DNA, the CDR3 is TGTGCCAGTACCAGGGATAGCAATCAGCCCCAGCATTTT. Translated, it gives CASTRDSNQPQHF.

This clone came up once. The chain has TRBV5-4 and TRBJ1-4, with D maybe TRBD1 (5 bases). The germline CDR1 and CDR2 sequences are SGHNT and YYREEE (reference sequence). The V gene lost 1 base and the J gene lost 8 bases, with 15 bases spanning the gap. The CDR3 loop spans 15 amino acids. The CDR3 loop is CASSLTGPRSEKLFF. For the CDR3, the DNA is TGTGCCAGCAGCTTGACGGGACCCCGGTCGGAAAAACTGTTTTTT. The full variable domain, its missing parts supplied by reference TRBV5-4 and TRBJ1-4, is ETGVTQSPTHLIKTRGQQVTLRCSSQSGHNTVSWYQQALGQGPQFIFQYYREEENGRGNFPPRFSGLQFPNYSSELNVNALELDDSALYLCASSLTGPRSEKLFFGSGTQLSVL.

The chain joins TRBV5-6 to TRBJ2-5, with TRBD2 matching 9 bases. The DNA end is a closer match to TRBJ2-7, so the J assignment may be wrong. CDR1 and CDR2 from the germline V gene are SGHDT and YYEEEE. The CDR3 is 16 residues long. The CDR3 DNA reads TGTGCCAGCAGCGAGGCCAGCAGCGGGAGGTTCTACGAGCAGTACTTC. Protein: CASSEASSGRFYEQYF.

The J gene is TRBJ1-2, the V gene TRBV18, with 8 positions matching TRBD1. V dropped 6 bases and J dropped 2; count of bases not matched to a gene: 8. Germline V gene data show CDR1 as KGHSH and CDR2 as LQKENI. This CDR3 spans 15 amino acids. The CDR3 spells CASSPRGTGNYGYTF. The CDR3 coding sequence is TGTGCCAGCTCGCCGAGGGGGACAGGCAACTATGGCTACACCTTC.

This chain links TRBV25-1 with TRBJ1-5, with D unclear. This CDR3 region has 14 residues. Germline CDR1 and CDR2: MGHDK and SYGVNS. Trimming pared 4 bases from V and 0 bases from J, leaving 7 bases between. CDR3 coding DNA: TGTGCCAGCAGTGGAGATGATAGCAATCAGCCCCAGCATTTT. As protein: CASSGDDSNQPQHF. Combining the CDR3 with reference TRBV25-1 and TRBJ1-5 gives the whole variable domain EADIYQTPRYLVIGTGKKITLECSQTMGHDKMYWYQQDPGMELHLIHYSYGVNSTEKGDLSSESTVSRIRTEHFPLTLESARPSHTSQYLCASSGDDSNQPQHFGDGTRLSIL.